Listed below are T cell receptor beta chains from one sample, sequenced in a study of cytomegalovirus exposure and HLA in healthy donors. The protocol was immunoSEQ multiplex PCR, while the TCRdb copy is restricted to in-frame clones and leaves out a portion. Of hundreds of thousands of clones in the sample, 82% are singletons; the top ten hold about 0.58%. Sequences were obtained from PBMCs. The origin of the receptors is a middle-aged woman in good health and CMV-seronegative. Each CDR3 is given with its conserved first and last residue. The D gene is left open where the match is weak. Where a row states a size, it is once, few, many or the class of an expanded clone; other rows omit it.

TRBV5-1	once	TRBJ2-7	TRBD1	TGCGCCAGCAGCTACCGACAGGGTGGCGAGCAGTACTTC	CASSYRQGGEQYF
TRBV5-6	NA	TRBJ1-2	NA	TGTGCCAGCAGCTTGGCCGAACTACGTCTCAGTGCTAACTATGGCTACACCTTC	CASSLAELRLSANYGYTF
TRBV9	NA	TRBJ1-3	NA	TGTGCCAGCAGCGCGGGGGGTGGAGGGGGCTCTGGAAACACCATATATTTT	CASSAGGGGGSGNTIYF
TRBV29-1	NA	TRBJ1-2	TRBD1	TGCAGCGTTGAGGGACCAGACAGGGGGGAAGGTGGCTACACCTTC	CSVEGPDRGEGGYTF
TRBV6-1	once	TRBJ1-5	NA	TGTGCCAGCAGTGAGGGCAGTCCCTCTCATCAGCCCCAGCATTTT	CASSEGSPSHQPQHF
TRBV6-1	NA	TRBJ1-6	NA	TGTGCCAGCAGTGAAGCGCGGGGGGTAACACCCCTCCACTTT	CASSEARGVTPLHF
TRBV28	once	TRBJ1-5	TRBD1	TGTGCCAGCAGTTGGGACAGGGCAGAACTGCCCCAGCATTTT	CASSWDRAELPQHF
TRBV14	once	TRBJ1-1	TRBD1	TGTGCCAGCAGCCAACTTGGGACAGGAGGGTTCACTGAAGCTTTCTTT	CASSQLGTGGFTEAFF
TRBV19	NA	TRBJ2-7	TRBD1	TGTGCCAGTAGTCCGTCTATGGGACAGGGGGCTTACGAGCAGTACTTC	CASSPSMGQGAYEQYF
TRBV19	NA	TRBJ2-5	NA	TGTGCCAGTAGTATTTCACTCCCCGAGACCCAGTACTTC	CASSISLPETQYF
TRBV10-3	NA	TRBJ1-2	NA	TGTGCCATCAGTGAGTCTAAGGGAGGCGACTATGGCTACACCTTC	CAISESKGGDYGYTF
TRBV6-5	few	TRBJ1-4	NA	TGTGCCAGCAGTTATTCCCAGGGTATGGAACTGTTTTTT	CASSYSQGMELFF
TRBV28	NA	TRBJ1-1	NA	TGTGCCAGCGTCCTATCGGACAGGAACACTGAAGCTTTCTTT	CASVLSDRNTEAFF
TRBV6-6	NA	TRBJ2-3	TRBD1	TGTGCCAGCAGTTCTACAGGGGGCGGGAGCACAGATACGCAGTATTTT	CASSSTGGGSTDTQYF
TRBV7-3	once	TRBJ2-2	TRBD2	TGTGCCAGCAGCTTTAATAGCGGGGGAACCGGGGAGCTGTTTTTT	CASSFNSGGTGELFF
TRBV7-9	NA	TRBJ1-1	NA	TGTGCCAGCAGCTTACTCTACAACACTGAAGCTTTCTTT	CASSLLYNTEAFF
TRBV11-2	NA	TRBJ1-2	TRBD1	TGTGCCAGCAGCGCCACACAGGGGGCGGAGGACTATGGCTACACCTTC	CASSATQGAEDYGYTF
TRBV11-2	NA	TRBJ2-5	TRBD1	TGTGCCAGCAGTACGGGACAGGGAGGTCGGGAGACCCAGTACTTC	CASSTGQGGRETQYF
TRBV7-7	NA	TRBJ2-2	TRBD2	TGTGCTAGCAGCTCTCAACTAGCGGGCACCGGGGAGCTGTTTTTT	CASSSQLAGTGELFF
TRBV29-1	NA	TRBJ2-1	NA	TGCAGCGTACCCCGAGGTCCCAGAGAGGATGAGCAGTTCTTC	CSVPRGPREDEQFF
TRBV7-2	NA	TRBJ2-5	NA	TGTGCCAGCAGTTATGATCCGACTCAGGAGACCCAGTACTTC	CASSYDPTQETQYF
TRBV11-2	NA	TRBJ1-6	NA	TGTGCCAGCAGCTTAGACCGGAATTCACCCCTCCACTTT	CASSLDRNSPLHF
TRBV28	NA	TRBJ1-3	NA	TGTGCCAGCAGTTTTTCAACAGGGTATGGAAACACCATATATTTT	CASSFSTGYGNTIYF
TRBV2	few	TRBJ1-2	TRBD1	TGTGCCAGCCCAGATCTACAGGGGCACTATGGCTACACCTTC	CASPDLQGHYGYTF
TRBV7-9	NA	TRBJ1-4	TRBD1	TGTGCCAGCAGCTTAGCGGGACAGGGTATTGGAGAAAAACTGTTTTTT	CASSLAGQGIGEKLFF
TRBV7-8	NA	TRBJ1-5	NA	TGTGCCAGCAGCTTAGCGCACATTTGGAGGGATCATCAGCCCCAGCATTTT	CASSLAHIWRDHQPQHF
TRBV19	NA	TRBJ1-2	NA	TGTGCCAGTAGTTTGACAGGCTCCACTAACTATGGCTACACCTTC	CASSLTGSTNYGYTF
TRBV28	NA	TRBJ2-7	TRBD2	TGTGCCAGCGGGGGACTAACCTACGAGCAGTACTTC	CASGGLTYEQYF
TRBV7-2	NA	TRBJ1-1	NA	TGTGCCAGCAGCTTACCCACGAGCACTGAAGCTTTCTTT	CASSLPTSTEAFF
TRBV29-1	NA	TRBJ1-2	NA	TGCAGCGTCCAAGGGGCTGCCCTCTCCTATGGCTACCCCTTC	CSVQGAALSYGYPF
TRBV28	NA	TRBJ1-2	TRBD1	TGTGCCAGCAGTTTAGCACCAGACAGGGCCTATGGCTACACCTTC	CASSLAPDRAYGYTF
TRBV19	NA	TRBJ1-5	NA	TGTGCCAGTAGTACTCAAGGCAGGGGCGGCGATCAGCCCCAGCATTTT	CASSTQGRGGDQPQHF
TRBV5-4	NA	TRBJ1-1	TRBD1	TGTGCCAGCAGCGGAACCGGGACAGGGGGCGCGTTGAACACTGAAGCTTTCTTT	CASSGTGTGGALNTEAFF
TRBV4-2	NA	TRBJ2-3	TRBD1	TGTGCCAGCAGCGCCGACAGGGTCACAGATACGCAGTATTTT	CASSADRVTDTQYF
TRBV27	NA	TRBJ1-4	NA	TGTGCCAGCAGCCTTGGCGGGGGACGGGATGAAAAACTGTTTTTT	CASSLGGGRDEKLFF
TRBV27	NA	TRBJ2-4	NA	TGTGCCAGCAGTTTCTCGCGGGGCGATAACATTCAGTACTTC	CASSFSRGDNIQYF
TRBV6-1	NA	TRBJ1-3	NA	TGTGCCAGTAAACAGGGAAGCCACACCATATATTTT	CASKQGSHTIYF
TRBV7-2	NA	TRBJ2-5	TRBD2	TGTGCCAGCAGCTTGGATCGGGGGGGGAAGACCCAGTACTTC	CASSLDRGGKTQYF
TRBV7-8	NA	TRBJ2-5	NA	TGTGCCAGCAGCTTCCTTCTTGAGTCAGAGACCCAGTACTTC	CASSFLLESETQYF
TRBV5-4	NA	TRBJ2-3	TRBD1	TGTGCCAGCAGCTTGGCCGGGCAGGGGGAAGGAGATACGCAGTATTTT	CASSLAGQGEGDTQYF
TRBV5-8	NA	TRBJ2-2	NA	TGTGCCAGCACCAGATCAGGGGAGCTGTTTTTT	CASTRSGELFF
TRBV5-4	NA	TRBJ2-3	NA	TGTGCCAGCAGCTTGTTGTCACAGACCACAGATACGCAGTATTTT	CASSLLSQTTDTQYF
TRBV4-1	NA	TRBJ1-1	TRBD1	TGCGCCAGCTGCAGGTGTCAGGGGGATTGGGACACTGAAGCTTTCTTT	CASCRCQGDWDTEAFF
TRBV15	few	TRBJ1-1	TRBD1	TGTGCCACCAGCCGGCAGGGGGTTGAAGCTTTCTTT	CATSRQGVEAFF
TRBV30	NA	TRBJ2-3	NA	TGTGCCTGGAGTGTAGGGGGAGGGACAGATACGCAGTATTTT	CAWSVGGGTDTQYF
TRBV28	NA	TRBJ2-7	NA	TGTGCCAGCAGTTCCGGGACAACCAACGAGCAGTACTTC	CASSSGTTNEQYF
TRBV9	NA	TRBJ2-1	NA	TGTGCCAGCAGCGTAGTGCTAGACGACAATGAGCAGTTCTTC	CASSVVLDDNEQFF
TRBV6-5	NA	TRBJ1-6	NA	TGTGCCAGCAGTTACGCCTTGACAGCCACTTCTTCACCCCTCCACTTT	CASSYALTATSSPLHF
TRBV28	NA	TRBJ2-7	NA	TGTGCCAGCACCCCAGGGGTGGCCTACGAGCAGTACTTC	CASTPGVAYEQYF
TRBV6-1	few	TRBJ2-5	TRBD2	TGTGCCAGCAGTGAACCTATAGCGGGGGGTGTCGAGACCCAGTACTTC	CASSEPIAGGVETQYF
TRBV19	NA	TRBJ1-5	TRBD1	TGTGCCAGTAGAGACCCGGGACAGACACTCAATCAGCCCCAGCATTTT	CASRDPGQTLNQPQHF
TRBV5-6	NA	TRBJ2-7	NA	TGTGCCAGCAGCTTCTACAGGGTTGACGAGCAGTACTTC	CASSFYRVDEQYF
TRBV19	NA	TRBJ1-5	NA	TGTGCCACCAGGGGAAAAGGGACCCATCAGCCCCAGCATTTT	CATRGKGTHQPQHF
TRBV18	once	TRBJ2-2	TRBD1	TGTGCCAGCTCCCCCACGACAGGGGGCGCCGGGGAGCTGTTTTTT	CASSPTTGGAGELFF